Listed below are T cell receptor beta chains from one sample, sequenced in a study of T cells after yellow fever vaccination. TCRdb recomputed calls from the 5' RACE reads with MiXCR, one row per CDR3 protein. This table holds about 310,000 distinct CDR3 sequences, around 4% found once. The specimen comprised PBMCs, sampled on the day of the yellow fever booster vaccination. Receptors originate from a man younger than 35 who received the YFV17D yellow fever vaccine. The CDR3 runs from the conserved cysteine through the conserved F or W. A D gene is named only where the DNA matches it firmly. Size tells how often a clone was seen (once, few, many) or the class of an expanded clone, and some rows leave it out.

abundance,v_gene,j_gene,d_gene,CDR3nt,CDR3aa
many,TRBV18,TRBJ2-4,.,TGTGCCAGCTCACCGTATGAGATCCCCAGGGGAAACATTCAGTACTTC,CASSPYEIPRGNIQYF
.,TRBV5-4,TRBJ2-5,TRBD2,TGTGCCAGCAGCAACCGGACTAGCGGGGGCCAGTACTTC,CASSNRTSGGQYF
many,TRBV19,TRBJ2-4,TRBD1,TGTGCCACTGGGGACAGGGGGCATCAAAACATTCAGTACTTC,CATGDRGHQNIQYF
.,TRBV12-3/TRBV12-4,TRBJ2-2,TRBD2,TGTGCCAGCAGTTTAAGCGGGGGGTCCACCGGGGAGCTGTTTTTT,CASSLSGGSTGELFF
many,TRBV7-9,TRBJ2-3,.,TGTGCCAGCAGCTTATTTCAGGGGGGGCCAGAAGATACGCAGTATTTT,CASSLFQGGPEDTQYF
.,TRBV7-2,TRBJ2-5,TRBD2,TGTGCCAGCAGCTTAGTGTCTAGCGGCCAAGAGACCCAGTACTTC,CASSLVSSGQETQYF
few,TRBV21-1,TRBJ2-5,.,TGTGCCAGCAGCAAAGAGCGCGAAAAGGGGACCCAGTACTTC,CASSKEREKGTQYF
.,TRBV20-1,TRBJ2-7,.,TGCAGTGCTGTAAGCCCAGGAAGCCCATTCTACGAGCAGTACTTC,CSAVSPGSPFYEQYF
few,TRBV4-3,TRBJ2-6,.,TGCGCCAGCAGCCAAGAAACGGTCGGGGCCAACGTCCTGACTTTC,CASSQETVGANVLTF
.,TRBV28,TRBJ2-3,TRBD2,TGTGCCAGCATAAACCGCCTAGCGGGGGAGCGCACAGATACGCAGTATTTT,CASINRLAGERTDTQYF
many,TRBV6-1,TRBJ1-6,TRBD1,TGTGCCAGCAGTGAAGCTCTGGGACAGCCGTCACCCTATAATTCACCCCTCCACTTT,CASSEALGQPSPYNSPLHF
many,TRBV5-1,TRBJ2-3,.,TGCGCCAGCAGCTTTCCCCGGGACGGGGACACAGATACGCAGTATTTT,CASSFPRDGDTDTQYF
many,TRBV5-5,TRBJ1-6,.,TGTGCCAGCAGCTTGGGCAGGGCTAGGGGTAATTCACCCCTCCACTTT,CASSLGRARGNSPLHF